These T cell receptor beta chains were read from a single sample in a study of cytomegalovirus exposure and HLA in healthy donors. Method: immunoSEQ multiplex PCR; TCRdb's copy keeps in-frame clones and lacks some. The table records around 210,000 clones, around 80% of them present only once. The sample was PBMCs. These receptors all come from a man aged 45 to 65 in good health and CMV-seronegative. Each CDR3 is given with its conserved first and last residue. The order of the fields is J gene, V gene, clone size, D gene, CDR3 DNA, CDR3 protein. A D gene is named only where the DNA matches it firmly. Rows may omit the clone size; those that give it use once, few, many or a size class.

>TRBJ2-1|TRBV10-2|NA|NA
TGCGCCAGCAGGAAAGGACTCCGAAGGGATGAGCAGTTCTTC
CASRKGLRRDEQFF
>TRBJ2-2|TRBV5-1|few|NA
TGCGCCAGCTCGCGGACAGGGGATACTAGCGGCACCGGGGAGCTGTTTTTT
CASSRTGDTSGTGELFF
>TRBJ2-7|TRBV27|NA|NA
TGTGCCAGCAGTTTTAACAGGGCCCCCTACGAGCAGTACTTC
CASSFNRAPYEQYF
>TRBJ2-1|TRBV12-5|NA|TRBD2
TGTGCTAGTGGTCGGAGCGGGAGCGGCAATGAGCAGTTCTTC
CASGRSGSGNEQFF
>TRBJ1-2|TRBV28|NA|TRBD1
TGTGCCAGCAGTTTCCGACGGATGATAGGACAGGGGGCCCATTACTATGGCTACACCTTC
CASSFRRMIGQGAHYYGYTF
>TRBJ2-5|TRBV28|NA|TRBD2
TGTGCCAGTAGCGGGAGGGGGACGAAGACCCAGTACTTC
CASSGRGTKTQYF
>TRBJ2-7|TRBV20-1|NA|TRBD1
TGCAGTGCGAGAGACAGGGGCGAGCAGTACTTC
CSARDRGEQYF
>TRBJ1-1|TRBV7-9|NA|NA
TGTGCAGGGGGGGAGAACACTGAAGCTTTCTTT
CAGGENTEAFF
>TRBJ2-3|TRBV6-1|NA|NA
TGTGCCAGCAGGACGCTGGGGACTAGCACAGATACGCAGTATTTT
CASRTLGTSTDTQYF
>TRBJ1-1|TRBV6-1|NA|NA
TGTGCCAGCAGGGCAACGGTACAGGCGAACACTGAAGCTTTCTTT
CASRATVQANTEAFF
>TRBJ2-1|TRBV6-5|once|TRBD1
TGTGCCAGCAGGGGCCGGGACAGGGTCTATGAGCAGTTCTTC
CASRGRDRVYEQFF
>TRBJ2-1|TRBV28|NA|NA
TGTGCCAGCAGTTTGGAGCGGCCCTACAATGAGCAGTTCTTC
CASSLERPYNEQFF
>TRBJ2-7|TRBV6-5|NA|TRBD1
TGTGCCAGCAGTTTCCGGACAGGGGAACTCTACGAGCAGTACTTC
CASSFRTGELYEQYF
>TRBJ2-1|TRBV18|NA|TRBD2
TGTGCCAGATCCGGGACTAGATACAGCTCCTACAATGAGCAGTTCTTC
CARSGTRYSSYNEQFF
>TRBJ2-1|TRBV7-8|few|TRBD2
TGTGCCAGCAGCTTAGAAGTTGAGGTAGCGGGAGGGTTACTAAATGAGCAGTTCTTC
CASSLEVEVAGGLLNEQFF
>TRBJ2-7|TRBV29-1|once|TRBD2
TGCAGCGTTGGGACTAGCGGGACCCACGAGCAGTACTTC
CSVGTSGTHEQYF
>TRBJ2-7|TRBV28|NA|TRBD1
TGTGCCAGCAGTATGACAGGGTTCGCCTACGAGCAGTACTTC
CASSMTGFAYEQYF
>TRBJ2-1|TRBV30|NA|NA
TGTGCCTGGAGTGCGAACACCCGGAGGGAGCAGTTCTTC
CAWSANTRREQFF
>TRBJ2-1|TRBV7-3|NA|TRBD2
TGTGCCAGCAGCCCACTAGCGGGAGATTACAATGAGCAGTTCTTC
CASSPLAGDYNEQFF
>TRBJ2-3|TRBV9|NA|NA
TGTGCCAGCAGCTCTAGCATTTCCACAGATACGCAGTATTTT
CASSSSISTDTQYF
>TRBJ1-4|TRBV2|NA|TRBD1
TGTGCCAGCAGCCCAGACAGGGGCGCTAATGAAAAACTGTTTTTT
CASSPDRGANEKLFF
>TRBJ2-7|TRBV19|NA|NA
TGTGCCAGTAGTTCTCCCGGGACTGCTACCTCCTACGAGCAGTACTTC
CASSSPGTATSYEQYF
>TRBJ2-1|TRBV6-5|NA|TRBD1
TGTGCCAGCCGGACAGGGGGTAGCAATGAGCAGTTCTTC
CASRTGGSNEQFF
>TRBJ2-3|TRBV14|NA|TRBD2
TGTGCCAGCAGCCAAGGGGCTAGCGGTGTTCATACGCAGTATTTT
CASSQGASGVHTQYF
>TRBJ1-6|TRBV7-8|few|TRBD1
TGTGCCAGCAGCTTAAGGGACAGGGATTCACCCCTCCACTTT
CASSLRDRDSPLHF
>TRBJ2-7|TRBV5-4|NA|NA
TGTGCCAGCAGCATCGACGTGCCGGGCGAGCAGTACTTC
CASSIDVPGEQYF
>TRBJ1-2|TRBV28|NA|TRBD1
TGTGCCACCTACGACAGGGTTAACTATGGCTACACCTTC
CATYDRVNYGYTF
>TRBJ2-7|TRBV6-1|NA|NA
TGTGCCAGCGGCCGTCTCTACGAGCAGTACTTC
CASGRLYEQYF
>TRBJ1-2|TRBV28|NA|NA
TGTGCCAGCAGTTTAGAGGACAGAAACTATGGCTACACCTTC
CASSLEDRNYGYTF
>TRBJ1-4|TRBV27|few|NA
TGTGCCAGCAGGCGGGGGGGGGAAAAACTGTTTTTT
CASRRGGEKLFF
>TRBJ2-5|TRBV6-6|NA|TRBD1
TGTGCCAGCAGTTCGACAGGGACGTTGGAGACCCAGTACTTC
CASSSTGTLETQYF
>TRBJ2-2|TRBV5-1|once|NA
TGCGCCAGCAGCTTGGGGACTAAGGCCGGGGAGCTGTTTTTT
CASSLGTKAGELFF
>TRBJ2-7|TRBV30|few|TRBD2
TGTGCCTGGAGTCGAGGGACTAGCGGGAGCCACGAGCAGTACTTC
CAWSRGTSGSHEQYF
>TRBJ2-7|TRBV7-2|NA|NA
TGTGCCAGCAGCTTAGCGGCAGGGGACGAGCAGTACTTC
CASSLAAGDEQYF
>TRBJ2-7|TRBV29-1|NA|NA
TGCAGCGTTGGGAGGCTGGGGGGCTACGAGCAGTACTTC
CSVGRLGGYEQYF
>TRBJ2-3|TRBV5-6|NA|TRBD2
TGTGCCAGCAGCCAACCCACGGGACTAGCGGGAGCGGTAGATACGCAGTATTTT
CASSQPTGLAGAVDTQYF
>TRBJ1-5|TRBV5-1|NA|NA
TGCGCCAGCAGCTTGGAGGGGGGGGCCCTTCAGCCCCAGCATTTT
CASSLEGGALQPQHF
>TRBJ2-1|TRBV7-9|NA|NA
TGTGCCAGCAGCTTAGAAGGGACTTATAACAATGAGCAGTTCTTC
CASSLEGTYNNEQFF
>TRBJ1-1|TRBV28|NA|NA
TGTGCCAGCAGTACTCGACAGGTGACCGAAGCTTTCTTT
CASSTRQVTEAFF
>TRBJ1-1|TRBV7-3|few|TRBD1
TGTGCCAGCAGCTTATTAGCAGGGGGCACTATTCAACCCATTACTGAAGCTTTCTTT
CASSLLAGGTIQPITEAFF
>TRBJ2-7|TRBV27|NA|TRBD2
TGTGCCAGCAGTCCGGGACTAGCGGGAGTCGAGCAGTACTTC
CASSPGLAGVEQYF
>TRBJ2-4|TRBV27|NA|TRBD2
TGTGCCAGCAGTAGCGGGGGGGTGGACATTCAGTACTTC
CASSSGGVDIQYF
>TRBJ2-1|TRBV7-2|NA|NA
TGTGCCAGCAGTCTCCAGGTAGTCAATGAGCAGTTCTTC
CASSLQVVNEQFF
>TRBJ2-5|TRBV4-1|few|NA
TGCGCCAGCAGCCAAGATAGCTTTGCCAGGGAAAAGAAAGAGACCCAGTACTTC
CASSQDSFAREKKETQYF
>TRBJ2-1|TRBV4-1|NA|NA
TGCGCCAGCAGCCAAGCGGAGCGCTCCAGCTCCTACAATGAGCAGTTCTTC
CASSQAERSSSYNEQFF
>TRBJ1-4|TRBV18|NA|NA
TGTGCCAGCTCACCGAGCAGGGGCACCTATAATGAAAAACTGTTTTTT
CASSPSRGTYNEKLFF
>TRBJ1-1|TRBV9|NA|NA
TGTGCCAGCAGCCCCCTCCCAGGTGGGAACACTGAAGCTTTCTTT
CASSPLPGGNTEAFF
>TRBJ2-1|TRBV2|few|NA
TGTGCCAGCAGCTCCTACAGGGATAGGGACAATGAGCAGTTCTTC
CASSSYRDRDNEQFF